This TCR beta chain was obtained from a study of blood T cell repertoires in COVID-19. Original processing notes: Reference gene primer amplification in the assay estimated nucleated cell counts. This table comes from immunoSEQ multiplex PCR, and its TCRdb copy is limited to in-frame clones, with some not included. V, J and clone size are taken as reported in that table, and D and trimming were inferred from the DNA itself. The sample shows about 480,000 clones, 88% of them seen only once. Ages ranged from roughly 18 to 100 years, with residence in under 25 US areas. Cohorts were determined from participant-reported clinical history. Germline CDR1 SGHAT, CDR2 FQDESV (reference sequence). With V trimmed by 5 bases and J by 9 bases, 13 bases remained unmatched. The CDR3 covers 16 residues.

Specimen: PBMCs or T cells enriched from blood (not recorded which). The J gene is TRBJ2-1, the V gene TRBV11-1; 10 bases map to TRBD2. The receptor's source is a woman in her thirties or forties who had recovered from COVID-19. CDR3 nucleotides: TGTGCCAGCAGCCCTAGAGCGGGAGGGCGGGTTGGTGAGCAGTTCTTC. Its protein product is CASSPRAGGRVGEQFF.